This is a list of T cell receptor beta chains from one sample in a study of blood T cells in healthy people across ages. Each CDR3 protein gets one entry after TCRdb re-called the 5' RACE reads with MiXCR. The sample includes fewer than 1,000,000 distinct CDR3 sequences, roughly 44% of them seen just once. Sequences were obtained from blood. Receptors were obtained from a man in his sixties in good health. The CDR3 runs from the conserved cysteine through the conserved F or W. The D gene is left open where the match is weak. Only part of the rows carry a size: once, few, many, or a class if the clone is expanded.

TRBV20-1	16	TRBJ2-5	TRBD2	few	CSARDPSGGIKETQYF	TGCAGTGCTAGAGATCCTAGCGGGGGGATTAAAGAGACCCAGTACTTC
TRBV10-3	15	TRBJ1-1	NA	NA	CAISESKSGRTEAFF	TGTGCCATCAGTGAGTCGAAGTCAGGGAGGACTGAAGCTTTCTTT
TRBV19	16	TRBJ2-5	TRBD2	NA	CASSLALAGKQETQYF	TGTGCCAGTAGTTTGGCCTTAGCGGGGAAACAAGAGACCCAGTACTTC
TRBV20-1	13	TRBJ2-2	TRBD1	NA	CSAHRGITGELFF	TGCAGTGCCCACAGGGGGATCACCGGGGAGCTGTTTTTT
TRBV6-5	14	TRBJ2-4	NA	NA	CASSPRDGFHIQYF	TGTGCCAGCAGTCCCCGGGACGGATTCCACATTCAGTACTTC
TRBV28	13	TRBJ2-1	NA	NA	CASGIRRNNEQFF	TGTGCCAGTGGCATACGACGGAACAATGAGCAGTTCTTC
TRBV12-5	14	TRBJ2-7	TRBD2	NA	CASGLGLASYEQYF	TGTGCTAGTGGTTTGGGACTAGCCTCCTACGAGCAGTACTTC
TRBV10-3	16	TRBJ1-2	NA	NA	CAISGHKGGVDYGYTF	TGTGCCATCAGTGGTCATAAGGGCGGGGTAGACTATGGCTACACCTTC
TRBV5-6	16	TRBJ2-7	NA	NA	CASSLGGPTDPYEQYF	TGTGCCAGCAGCTTGGGAGGCCCGACAGACCCCTACGAGCAGTACTTC
TRBV5-1	13	TRBJ2-1	NA	NA	CASSQNNRGEQFF	TGCGCCAGCAGCCAAAACAATCGTGGTGAGCAGTTCTTC
TRBV9	16	TRBJ2-1	TRBD2	NA	CASSVQKRGGPNEQFF	TGTGCCAGCAGCGTACAAAAGCGGGGGGGCCCCAATGAGCAGTTCTTC
TRBV27	15	TRBJ2-1	TRBD1	NA	CASSARDSSYNEQFF	TGTGCCAGCAGTGCCCGGGACAGCTCCTACAATGAGCAGTTCTTC
TRBV3-1	16	TRBJ2-5	TRBD2	NA	CAGSQALAGGRETQYF	TGTGCCGGCAGCCAAGCTCTCGCGGGGGGACGAGAGACCCAGTACTTC
TRBV6-1	19	TRBJ2-3	TRBD2	NA	CASSEGLRARTSITDTQYF	TGTGCCAGCAGTGAAGGATTAAGGGCTAGGACTAGCATCACAGATACGCAGTATTTT
TRBV18	14	TRBJ2-7	NA	few	CASSPSGAAYEQYF	TGTGCCAGCTCACCGTCGGGGGCGGCCTACGAGCAGTACTTC
TRBV7-2	15	TRBJ2-1	TRBD1	NA	CASNPDRGHSNEQFF	TGTGCCAGCAACCCCGACAGGGGTCATTCCAATGAGCAGTTCTTC
TRBV19	15	TRBJ2-7	NA	once	CASSITAISIYEQYF	TGTGCCAGTAGTATTACGGCTATTTCTATCTACGAGCAGTACTTC
TRBV20-1	13	TRBJ1-4	NA	NA	CSASEGPNEKLFF	TGCAGTGCTAGCGAGGGCCCCAATGAAAAACTGTTTTTT
TRBV29-1	15	TRBJ2-1	TRBD2	few	CSVLEPSGIPNEQFF	TGCAGCGTTCTAGAGCCCAGCGGGATCCCTAATGAGCAGTTCTTC
TRBV6-2/TRBV6-3	15	TRBJ2-1	TRBD1	few	CASRTSAGGTNEQFF	TGTGCCAGTAGGACTTCGGCAGGGGGTACCAATGAGCAGTTCTTC
TRBV4-3	16	TRBJ1-1	NA	NA	CASSQDPQLGHTEAFF	TGCGCCAGCAGCCAAGATCCCCAGCTCGGACACACTGAAGCTTTCTTT
TRBV6-5	14	TRBJ1-4	TRBD1	NA	CASSYRQGAEKLFF	TGTGCCAGCAGTTACAGACAGGGGGCTGAAAAACTGTTTTTT
TRBV7-3	12	TRBJ2-3	TRBD1	NA	CASSSPGGTQYF	TGTGCCAGCAGCTCGCCAGGGGGTACGCAGTATTTT
TRBV24-1	16	TRBJ2-3	NA	few	CATSDTPLIGTDTQYF	TGTGCCACCAGTGATACCCCACTGATAGGGACAGATACGCAGTATTTT
TRBV7-2	14	TRBJ1-6	NA	NA	CASSLTPGNSPLHF	TGTGCCAGCAGCTTAACTCCTGGGAATTCACCCCTCCACTTT
TRBV4-3	15	TRBJ2-7	NA	few	CASSQDRSLSYEQYF	TGCGCCAGCAGCCAAGATCGAAGCCTCTCCTACGAGCAGTACTTC
TRBV14	15	TRBJ2-1	TRBD2	few	CASSQYSGGYNEQFF	TGTGCCAGCAGCCAATACAGCGGGGGGTACAATGAGCAGTTCTTC
TRBV20-1	15	TRBJ2-1	NA	few	CSASRTPFGYNEQFF	TGCAGTGCTAGTAGAACGCCATTCGGGTACAATGAGCAGTTCTTC
TRBV3-1	15	TRBJ2-5	TRBD2	NA	CASSPSGGALKTQYF	TGTGCCAGCAGCCCTAGCGGGGGGGCTCTGAAGACCCAGTACTTC
TRBV7-8	14	TRBJ2-7	NA	few	CASSPMDSSYEQYF	TGTGCCAGCAGCCCCATGGACAGTTCCTACGAGCAGTACTTC
TRBV5-1	12	TRBJ2-2	NA	few	CASSFTTGELFF	TGCGCCAGCAGCTTCACCACCGGGGAGCTGTTTTTT
TRBV20-1	11	TRBJ1-1	NA	NA	CSGQLSTEAFF	TGCAGTGGGCAGTTGAGCACTGAAGCTTTCTTT